The clone carrying this TCR beta chain was seen a single time. Its specificity is not known. The sample is drawn from a study of T-cell reconstitution after alpha-beta-depleted transplantation in children. Notes on the study in general: Certain patients had high TCRbeta diversity at day 60, and it came from recipient T cells and thymic progenitors that survived. Newly produced T cells mostly provided counts and TCRbeta diversity after one year, as hyperexpanded clones declined.

CDR1 and CDR2 (germline): MNHEY, SVGAGI. With 6 bases clipped from V and 1 base from J, the junction kept 9 bases outside the gene matches. The CDR3 totals 16 residues. Unique molecular identifiers were incorporated when the TCRbeta library was constructed. Via MiXCR, TCRdb re-called the PCR reads, giving one row per CDR3 protein. The sample contains 440,000 or so distinct CDR3 sequences, over 40% of which appear only once. This specimen was PBMCs, taken before TCRalphabeta/CD19-depleted stem cell transplant. This TCR derives from a girl aged 2 to 9 with aplastic anemia, due to receive a stem cell transplant. The V and J genes are TRBV6-5 and TRBJ1-1; 9 nucleotides line up with TRBD1. The CDR3 reads CASSYGRTGENTEAFF. CDR3 bases: TGTGCCAGCAGCTATGGACGGACAGGGGAGAACACTGAAGCTTTCTTT.